A selection of T cell receptor beta chains follows, all from one sample in a study of Ad26.COV2.S vaccination and SARS-CoV-2 variants. The table came from immunoSEQ multiplex PCR; TCRdb's copy has only in-frame clones and leaves some out. In the table there are 300,000 to 400,000 clones, 70% to 90% of which are singletons. Sequencing used peripheral blood, obtained in a trial of Ad26.COV2.S vaccine versus placebo. All receptors come from a person aged 18-60 years who received the Ad26.COV2.S COVID-19 vaccine or a placebo. CDR3s include the opening cysteine and the closing phenylalanine or tryptophan. The order of the fields is V gene, clone size, D gene, CDR3 length, J gene, CDR3 protein, CDR3 DNA. The D gene is left open where the match is weak. Clone sizes are given selectively: once, few, many, or a class where the clone is expanded.

>TRBV5-8|-|-|12|TRBJ2-1
CASSLLRNEQFF
TGTGCCAGCAGCTTACTACGCAATGAGCAGTTCTTC
>TRBV11-3|-|TRBD1|14|TRBJ2-5
CASSRRDSQETQYF
TGTGCCAGCAGCCGCCGGGACAGCCAAGAGACCCAGTACTTC
>TRBV2|-|-|15|TRBJ2-1
CASSSQSGPYNEQFF
TGTGCCAGCAGTTCCCAGAGCGGGCCCTACAATGAGCAGTTCTTC
>TRBV28|once|-|12|TRBJ1-6
CASSFRVSPLHF
TGTGCCAGCAGTTTTCGGGTTTCACCCCTCCACTTT
>TRBV11-3|-|-|14|TRBJ1-1
CASSLGRLNTEAFF
TGTGCCAGCAGCTTGGGACGGTTGAACACTGAAGCTTTCTTT
>TRBV7-8|-|TRBD1|15|TRBJ2-7
CASSFGGQAAYEQYF
TGTGCCAGCAGCTTTGGCGGACAGGCCGCCTACGAGCAGTACTTC
>TRBV27|-|TRBD2|16|TRBJ2-7
CASSLSSLAGFYEQYF
TGTGCCAGCAGTTTATCCAGTCTAGCGGGGTTCTACGAGCAGTACTTC
>TRBV7-9|-|-|15|TRBJ1-5
CASSLASETGQPQHF
TGTGCCAGCAGCTTAGCGTCAGAGACAGGCCAGCCCCAGCATTTT
>TRBV21-1|-|-|16|TRBJ1-5
CAAPKGGAAGNQPQHF
TGTGCCGCCCCGAAAGGGGGCGCGGCCGGCAATCAGCCCCAGCATTTT
>TRBV19|once|-|15|TRBJ2-2
CASSNRQFVAGELFF
TGTGCCAGTAGTAATCGACAGTTTGTTGCCGGGGAGCTGTTTTTT
>TRBV5-1|-|-|15|TRBJ2-2
CASSLGTENTGELFF
TGCGCCAGCAGCTTGGGGACAGAGAACACCGGGGAGCTGTTTTTT
>TRBV9|few|-|15|TRBJ1-2
CASSDSAGPPYGYTF
TGTGCCAGCAGCGACTCTGCGGGACCGCCCTATGGCTACACCTTC
>TRBV9|-|TRBD1|15|TRBJ1-3
CASSEGTGTGNTIYF
TGTGCCAGCAGCGAGGGGACAGGCACTGGAAACACCATATATTTT
>TRBV28|-|TRBD1|16|TRBJ2-3
CASSLFGTGDTDTQYF
TGTGCCAGCAGTTTATTCGGGACAGGGGATACAGATACGCAGTATTTT
>TRBV11-2|-|TRBD1|16|TRBJ2-7
CASSPIARTGPYEQYF
TGTGCCAGCAGCCCAATAGCAAGGACAGGACCCTACGAGCAGTACTTC
>TRBV2|-|-|12|TRBJ1-2
CATQQRVYGYTF
TGTGCCACCCAACAGAGAGTCTATGGCTACACCTTC
>TRBV18|-|-|14|TRBJ2-5
CASSPLRPFETQYF
TGTGCCAGCTCACCACTACGACCTTTCGAGACCCAGTACTTC
>TRBV24-1|-|-|14|TRBJ1-6
CATSAAEGDSPLHF
TGTGCCACCAGTGCAGCCGAAGGGGATTCACCCCTCCACTTT
>TRBV2|-|-|17|TRBJ2-6
CASSPPSAGAGANVLTF
TGTGCCAGCAGTCCCCCAAGCGCGGGGGCCGGGGCCAACGTCCTGACTTTC
>TRBV10-1|-|-|12|TRBJ2-1
CASSGQVNEQFF
TGCGCCAGCAGTGGGCAGGTCAATGAGCAGTTCTTC
>TRBV15|-|-|13|TRBJ1-1
CATSSQGYTEAFF
TGTGCCACCAGCTCCCAGGGTTACACTGAAGCTTTCTTT
>TRBV7-2|-|TRBD1|15|TRBJ1-4
CASSPQGARDEKLFF
TGTGCCAGCAGCCCACAGGGGGCGCGGGATGAAAAACTGTTTTTT
>TRBV5-1|-|-|15|TRBJ2-4
CASSRSGTGENIQYF
TGCGCCAGCAGCCGTTCCGGGACGGGAGAAAACATTCAGTACTTC
>TRBV28|-|-|15|TRBJ1-2
CASRRLGAGWYGYTF
TGTGCCAGCAGACGTCTGGGGGCAGGGTGGTATGGCTACACCTTC
>TRBV6-4|-|-|16|TRBJ1-1
CASSDSGGAMNTEAFF
TGTGCCAGCAGTGACTCGGGTGGGGCCATGAACACTGAAGCTTTCTTT
>TRBV19|-|-|14|TRBJ2-7
CASSVRQEYYEQYF
TGTGCCAGTAGTGTCCGACAGGAGTACTACGAGCAGTACTTC
>TRBV6-1|-|-|13|TRBJ1-5
CASSEGWNQPQHF
TGTGCCAGCAGTGAAGGGTGGAATCAGCCCCAGCATTTT
>TRBV7-2|-|-|16|TRBJ2-5
CASSRRMTGVQETQYF
TGTGCCAGCAGCAGAAGGATGACAGGTGTCCAAGAGACCCAGTACTTC
>TRBV12-3/TRBV12-4|-|-|13|TRBJ2-5
CASSGGFQETQYF
TGTGCCAGCAGTGGGGGGTTTCAAGAGACCCAGTACTTC
>TRBV5-1|-|-|14|TRBJ1-4
CASSQARGREKLFF
TGCGCCAGCAGCCAGGCCCGGGGGAGAGAAAAACTGTTTTTT
>TRBV7-9|-|-|15|TRBJ1-1
CASSFEGTLGTEAFF
TGTGCCAGCAGCTTTGAGGGGACACTTGGAACTGAAGCTTTCTTT
>TRBV7-3|once|-|13|TRBJ2-7
CASSLFLWGEQYF
TGTGCCAGCAGCTTATTTTTATGGGGGGAGCAGTACTTC
>TRBV29-1|-|-|14|TRBJ1-5
CSVLSGFSNQPQHF
TGCAGCGTTCTATCAGGGTTTAGCAATCAGCCCCAGCATTTT
>TRBV5-1|once|-|14|TRBJ2-3
CASSGGGSTDTQYF
TGCGCCAGCAGCGGCGGAGGGAGCACAGATACGCAGTATTTT
>TRBV19|-|-|14|TRBJ2-2
CATGTYANTGELFF
TGTGCCACCGGGACATACGCCAACACCGGGGAGCTGTTTTTT
>TRBV5-1|-|TRBD1|15|TRBJ2-2
CASSRTGSNTGELFF
TGCGCCAGCAGCAGGACAGGGTCGAACACCGGGGAGCTGTTTTTT
>TRBV9|-|-|11|TRBJ2-3
CASSVEDTQYF
TGTGCCAGCAGCGTAGAAGATACGCAGTATTTT
>TRBV3-1/TRBV3-2|-|-|15|TRBJ2-7
CASSTRRGSSYEQYF
TGTGCCAGCAGCACACGTCGGGGGAGCTCCTACGAGCAGTACTTC
>TRBV6-5|-|-|14|TRBJ1-2
CASSYPITGHNYTF
TGTGCCAGCAGTTACCCTATTACAGGCCATAACTACACCTTC
>TRBV7-3|-|-|13|TRBJ2-5
CASSPGAGETQYF
TGTGCCAGCAGCCCTGGGGCGGGAGAGACCCAGTACTTC
>TRBV28|-|-|14|TRBJ2-2
CASSLTTPTGELFF
TGTGCCAGCAGTTTAACCACACCCACCGGGGAGCTGTTTTTT
>TRBV5-8|-|TRBD1|14|TRBJ1-1
CASSLGQGKTEAFF
TGTGCCAGCAGCTTGGGACAGGGAAAAACTGAAGCTTTCTTT
>TRBV6-1|-|-|13|TRBJ1-5
CASSGQRNQPQHF
TGTGCCAGCAGTGGACAGAGGAATCAGCCCCAGCATTTT
>TRBV7-2|-|-|17|TRBJ1-2
CASSLRSGMGINYGYTF
TGTGCCAGCAGCTTACGGTCAGGGATGGGGATAAACTATGGCTACACCTTC
>TRBV5-8|-|TRBD1|15|TRBJ1-2
CASSLEGTGRYGYTF
TGTGCCAGCAGCTTGGAGGGGACAGGTCGCTATGGCTACACCTTC